Below, 26 T cell receptor beta chains from the same sample are listed, as sequenced in a study of blood T cell repertoires in COVID-19 (dated by TCRdb to 2018 to 2021). Libraries were built with the immunoSEQ multiplex PCR assay. TCRdb took over this immuneACCESS table, retaining in-frame rearrangements with V and J assigned. Such tables are incomplete; in checked studies, under half of the missing clones stem from an unresolved V gene, and the remainder is unexplained. Recorded for this sample are 150,000 to 200,000 clones; around 85% of them occurred a single time. The ten largest make up around 7% of the sample. The sequencing input was peripheral blood. These receptors were obtained from a man older than 75 with COVID-19, enrolled during active disease.

V usage is TRBV3-1 (or the pseudogene TRBV3-2) and J usage is TRBJ2-1, with TRBD2 identical over 7 bases. This CDR3 comprises 16 residues. The V segment lost 1 base and the J segment 0 bases; nucleotides outside the gene matches: 3. Germline CDR1 reads LGHDT; CDR2 reads YNNKEL (reference sequence). CDR3 in DNA: TGTGCCAGCAGCCAAGCGGGGGGTTACTCCTACAATGAGCAGTTCTTC. Translated: CASSQAGGYSYNEQFF.

A few counts support this clone. The chain is built from TRBV7-3 and TRBJ1-2; 9 bases line up with TRBD1. CDR3 length: 13 residues. CDR1 SGHTA and CDR2 FQGTGA come from the germline V gene. Losses at the gene ends were 5 bases for V and 8 bases for J; bases not matched to a gene: 6. As DNA, the CDR3 is TGTGCCAGCAGCGCGGGACAGGGCGTCGGCTACACCTTC. Its protein product is CASSAGQGVGYTF.

The rearrangement joins TRBV25-1 to TRBJ1-2; 8 bases line up with TRBD1. The CDR3 runs 15 residues. V was pared by 1 base and J by 5 bases, with 6 bases of the junction left unmatched. Germline values: CDR1 MGHDK, CDR2 SYGVNS. The CDR3 nucleotides are TGTGCCAGCAGTGAATCTCGGACAGGGTATTATGGCTACACCTTC. It yields the protein CASSESRTGYYGYTF.

This clone was observed a handful of times. The rearrangement joins TRBV7-3 to TRBJ1-2; perhaps TRBD1 as D (5 bases). Germline CDR1 reads SGHTA; CDR2 reads FQGTGA. The CDR3 length is 13 residues. V was clipped by 3 bases and J by 6 bases, with 11 bases between them. CDR3 protein: CASSFAGGDGYTF. CDR3 nucleotides: TGTGCCAGCAGCTTTGCCGGGGGGGATGGCTACACCTTC.

The rearrangement uses TRBV19 and TRBJ2-3; tentatively, D is TRBD1 (6 bases). Trimming removed 7 bases at V and 2 bases at J, with 16 bases between. CDR3 length: 15 amino acids. From germline, CDR1 is LNHDA and CDR2 SQIVND (reference sequence). CDR3 sequence reads: CASTEDRALTDTQYF. The DNA of the CDR3 is TGTGCCAGTACTGAGGACAGAGCCCTCACAGATACGCAGTATTTT.

The V gene is TRBV6-5, the J gene TRBJ1-1; the match to TRBD1 covers 7 bases. Per germline, CDR1 MNHEY and CDR2 SVGAGI. The CDR3 spans 16 residues. Trimming removed 2 bases from V and 1 base from J; junction bases left unmatched: 7. DNA for the CDR3: TGTGCCAGCAGTTACGCACAACGGACAGGGAACACTGAAGCTTTCTTT. Its protein is CASSYAQRTGNTEAFF.

V is TRBV9 and J is TRBJ1-1; TRBD1 might be the D (6 bases). Germline V gene data show CDR1 as SGDLS and CDR2 as YYNGEE. The CDR3 loop spans 15 amino acids. The germline V and J ends were trimmed by 4 bases and 8 bases, with 21 bases remaining between them. The CDR3, as DNA: TGTGCCAGCAGCCCCGGGGGGGCAGGGATCTCCGAAGCTTTCTTT. Its translation: CASSPGGAGISEAFF. The variable domain in full, completed from reference TRBV9 and TRBJ1-1, reads DSGVTQTPKHLITATGQRVTLRCSPRSGDLSVYWYQQSLDQGLQFLIQYYNGEERAKGNILERFSAQQFPDLHSELNLSSLELGDSALYFCASSPGGAGISEAFFGQGTRLTVV.

The chain uses TRBV5-6 and TRBJ1-4; D remains unclear. Germline CDR1 and CDR2: SGHDT and YYEEEE. V was clipped by 0 bases and J by 2 bases, with 14 bases between them. This CDR3 contains 17 residues. The CDR3 sequence: CASSLGQPPRTNEKLFF. For the CDR3, the DNA is TGTGCCAGCAGCTTGGGACAACCGCCCAGGACTAATGAAAAACTGTTTTTT.

The rearrangement links TRBV7-9 to TRBJ1-1, with D hard to call. This CDR3 contains 14 residues. Trimming removed 7 bases from V and 2 bases from J, with 14 bases in between. Germline V gene sequence: CDR1 SEHNR, CDR2 FQNEAQ (reference sequence). The CDR3 sequence is CASTDYDSNTEAFF. CDR3 DNA: TGTGCCAGCACAGACTATGATAGCAACACTGAAGCTTTCTTT.

The DNA for the CDR3 is TGTGCCAGCAGCCAAGGTGGTCGACTTCTCTCCTACAATGAGCAGTTCTTC. The encoded protein is CASSQGGRLLSYNEQFF. The chain links TRBV3-1 (or the pseudogene TRBV3-2) to TRBJ2-1, with D unclear. The germline CDR1 and CDR2 sequences are LGHDT and YNNKEL (reference sequence). V was trimmed by 1 base and J by 0 bases, leaving 13 bases between them. There are 17 residues in the CDR3.

The chain links TRBV2 to TRBJ2-2; unclear D gene. The V gene lost 4 bases and the J gene lost 2 bases, with 11 bases spanning the gap. The CDR3 loop spans 15 amino acids. Germline values: CDR1 SNHLY, CDR2 FYNNEI. The CDR3 region is CASSAVTPNTGELFF. The CDR3 DNA sequence: TGTGCCAGCAGTGCCGTGACACCTAACACCGGGGAGCTGTTTTTT.

There are a few counts of this clone. The chain employs TRBV7-2 and TRBJ1-3; no firm D call. Germline V gene lookup returns CDR1 SGHTA and CDR2 FQGNSA. CDR3 length: 15 amino acids. V was shortened by 1 base and J by 4 bases, with 11 bases between the two germline ends. CDR3 in amino acids: CASSLGASVGNTIYF. The CDR3 DNA is TGTGCCAGCAGCTTAGGGGCATCCGTAGGAAACACCATATATTTT.

The chain links TRBV5-8 to TRBJ2-1, with TRBD2 matching over 10 bases. There are 14 residues in the CDR3. Germline loops: CDR1 SGHTS, CDR2 YDEGEE. Unmatched junction bases numbered 5, after V lost 1 base and J lost 10 bases. As DNA, the CDR3 is TGTGCCAGCAGCTTGTATCTAGCGGGGGACGAGCAGTTCTTC. Translated: CASSLYLAGDEQFF.

This clone was observed a handful of times. The chain employs TRBV6-6 and TRBJ2-7; D gene unclear. Looked up from germline, CDR1 is MNHNY and CDR2 is SVGAGI (reference sequence). The CDR3 consists of 16 residues. V was cut by 0 bases and J by 3 bases, with 15 bases left in between. Written as DNA, the CDR3 is TGTGCCAGCAGTTACTCGATGGCAGTCCCCAGCTACGAGCAGTACTTC. Translated: CASSYSMAVPSYEQYF.

V gene TRBV7-2 combines with J gene TRBJ1-5, with 8 positions matching TRBD1. This CDR3 has 15 amino acids. V lost 5 bases and J lost 6; bases outside the gene matches: 9. CDR1 and CDR2 from the germline V gene are SGHTA and FQGNSA. CDR3 nucleotides: TGTGCCAGCAGCCCCGAAGGGACAGGACTTCAGCCCCAGCATTTT. Translation: CASSPEGTGLQPQHF. The whole variable domain, filled in from reference TRBV7-2 and TRBJ1-5, reads GAGVSQSPSNKVTEKGKDVELRCDPISGHTALYWYRQSLGQGLEFLIYFQGNSAPDKSGLPSDRFSAERTGGSVSTLTIQRTQQEDSAVYLCASSPEGTGLQPQHFGDGTRLSIL.

The chain employs TRBV6-1 and TRBJ2-5; tentative D call: TRBD1 (5 bases). The germline gives CDR1 MNHNS, CDR2 SASEGT. The CDR3 covers 18 residues. Trimming shortened V by 2 bases and J by 0 bases, and 19 bases separated the two germline ends. CDR3 DNA sequence: TGTGCCAGCAGTGAACAGGGCCCCTTGGTGACTTACCAAGAGACCCAGTACTTC. Translated: CASSEQGPLVTYQETQYF.

This clone occurred a few times. The CDR3 sequence is CASSPRDTHNSPLHF. The CDR3 region has the DNA TGTGCCAGCAGCCCCCGGGACACACATAATTCACCCCTCCACTTT. The rearrangement links TRBV13 to TRBJ1-6, with D possibly being TRBD1 (6 bases). CDR1 and CDR2 (germline): PRHDT, FYEKMQ (reference sequence). The CDR3 runs to 15 residues. Trimming removed 5 bases from V and 5 bases from J, with 13 bases in between.

The chain carries TRBV10-1 and TRBJ1-5; no clear D. Germline V lookup: CDR1 WNHNN, CDR2 SYGVQD (reference sequence). Between the trimmed V and J ends, which lost 7 bases and 0 bases, there was a span of 22 bases. This CDR3 is built from 18 residues. CDR3: CASILRLQPTYSNQPQHF. For the CDR3, the DNA is TGCGCCAGCATCTTACGCCTGCAACCTACTTATAGCAATCAGCCCCAGCATTTT.

The V call is TRBV15, the J call TRBJ2-3; 11 nucleotides match TRBD2. CDR1 and CDR2 from the germline V gene are LNHNV and YYDKDF (reference sequence). V was clipped by 2 bases and J by 2 bases; unmatched bases: 3. The CDR3 covers 16 residues. The chain's CDR3 is CATSRKLAGDTDTQYF. As DNA, the CDR3 is TGTGCCACCAGCAGAAAACTAGCGGGGGACACAGATACGCAGTATTTT. Full variable domain (rest looked up from reference TRBV15 and TRBJ2-3): DAMVIQNPRYQVTQFGKPVTLSCSQTLNHNVMYWYQQKSSQAPKLLFHYYDKDFNNEADTPDNFQSRRPNTSFCFLDIRSPGLGDTAMYLCATSRKLAGDTDTQYFGPGTRLTVL.

The J gene is TRBJ2-3, the V gene TRBV18, with D perhaps TRBD2 (5 bases). This CDR3 contains 14 residues. Germline CDR1 reads KGHSH; CDR2 reads LQKENI. The ends were cut back, 3 bases at V and 7 bases at J, with 14 bases in the middle. The chain's CDR3 is CASSPGVESNTQYF. DNA for the CDR3: TGTGCCAGCTCACCGGGAGTAGAATCAAATACGCAGTATTTT.

CDR3 sequence reads: CASSLVGATDTQYF. In nucleotides, the CDR3 is TGTGCCAGCAGCTTAGTGGGGGCGACAGATACGCAGTATTTT. This rearrangement joins TRBV11-3 to TRBJ2-3, with D maybe TRBD1 (6 bases). V shed 1 base and J shed 3 bases, with 8 bases lying between them. Germline V lookup: CDR1 SGHNT, CDR2 YENEEA. This CDR3 is built from 14 residues. Looking up the rest from reference TRBV11-3 and TRBJ2-3 gives the full variable domain: EAGVVQSPRYKIIEKKQPVAFWCNPISGHNTLYWYLQNLGQGPELLIRYENEEAVDDSQLPKDRFSAERLKGVDSTLKIQPAELGDSAVYLCASSLVGATDTQYFGPGTRLTVL.

The chain carries TRBV2 and TRBJ2-1; TRBD2 matches at 7 bases. CDR1 and CDR2 (germline): SNHLY, FYNNEI. The CDR3 consists of 13 residues. Trimming at V came to 4 bases and at J to 9 bases, leaving 6 bases not matched to a gene. CDR3 nucleotide sequence: TGTGCCAGCAGTGGACTAGCTGACACTGAGCAGTTCTTC. Its protein is CASSGLADTEQFF.

This clone occurred a few times. The chain is built from TRBV7-8 and TRBJ1-1; 9 positions match TRBD1. This CDR3 is 16 amino acids long. V lost 5 bases to trimming and J lost 4 bases; unmatched junction nucleotides: 11. Germline V gene data show CDR1 as SGHVS and CDR2 as FQNEAQ. CDR3 region: CASSLTMGQGLTEAFF. CDR3 coding DNA: TGTGCCAGCAGCCTCACTATGGGACAGGGCCTCACTGAAGCTTTCTTT.

In its sample, this clone was seen a few times. This chain connects TRBV6-2 or TRBV6-3 to TRBJ1-2, with a tentative D call TRBD1 (5 bases). V was cut by 5 bases and J by 4 bases, with 14 bases left in between. The CDR3 sequence is 14 residues long. CDR1 MNHEY and CDR2 SVGEGT come from the germline V gene. The CDR3 DNA reads as TGTGCCAGCAGTCCGCTTTTGGGGGGCTATGGCTACACCTTC. Translation gives CASSPLLGGYGYTF.

V and J are TRBV7-9 and TRBJ1-3; D may be TRBD1 (5 bases). V lost 5 bases to trimming and J lost 8 bases, with 10 bases between them. The CDR3 has 12 residues. Germline CDR1 reads SEHNR; CDR2 reads FQNEAQ (reference sequence). The CDR3 bases are TGTGCCAGCAGCACCCCGGGGGACACCATATATTTT. It encodes CASSTPGDTIYF.

The V and J genes are TRBV5-1 and TRBJ2-7, with 9 bases fitting TRBD1. The germline gives CDR1 SGHRS, CDR2 YFSETQ. CDR3 length equals 15 residues. V lost 3 bases to trimming and J lost 0 bases; unmatched junction nucleotides: 4. The DNA for the CDR3 is TGCGCCAGCAGCTCGGGACAGGGATACTCCTACGAGCAGTACTTC. This codes for CASSSGQGYSYEQYF. Using reference TRBV5-1 and TRBJ2-7 for the parts outside the CDR3, the full variable domain is KAGVTQTPRYLIKTRGQQVTLSCSPISGHRSVSWYQQTPGQGLQFLFEYFSETQRNKGNFPGRFSGRQFSNSRSEMNVSTLELGDSALYLCASSSGQGYSYEQYFGPGTRLTVT.